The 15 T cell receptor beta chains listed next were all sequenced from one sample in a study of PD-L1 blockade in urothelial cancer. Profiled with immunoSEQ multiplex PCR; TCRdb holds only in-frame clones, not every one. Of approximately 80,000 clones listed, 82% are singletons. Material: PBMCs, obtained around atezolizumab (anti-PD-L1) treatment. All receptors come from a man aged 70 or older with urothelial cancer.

CDR3 sequence: CASSPRQGVTGELFF. The CDR3 DNA follows: TGTGCCAGTAGTCCCAGACAGGGAGTCACCGGGGAGCTGTTTTTT. The genes are TRBV19 and TRBJ2-2, with 7 nucleotides matching TRBD1. Germline V gives CDR1 LNHDA, CDR2 SQIVND (reference sequence). The V segment lost 5 bases and the J segment 4 bases; nucleotides outside the gene matches: 7. CDR3 length equals 15 residues.

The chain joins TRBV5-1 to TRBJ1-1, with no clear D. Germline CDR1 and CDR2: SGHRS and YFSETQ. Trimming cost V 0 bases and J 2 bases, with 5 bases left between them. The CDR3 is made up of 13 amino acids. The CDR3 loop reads CASSLDRNTEAFF. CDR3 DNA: TGCGCCAGCAGCTTGGACAGAAACACTGAAGCTTTCTTT.

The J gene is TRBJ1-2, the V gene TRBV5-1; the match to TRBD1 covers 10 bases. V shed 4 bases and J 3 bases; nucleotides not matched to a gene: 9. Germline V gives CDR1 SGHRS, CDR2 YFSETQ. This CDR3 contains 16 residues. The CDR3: CASSGGTGELDYGYTF. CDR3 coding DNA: TGCGCCAGCAGCGGAGGGACAGGGGAGTTGGACTATGGCTACACCTTC.

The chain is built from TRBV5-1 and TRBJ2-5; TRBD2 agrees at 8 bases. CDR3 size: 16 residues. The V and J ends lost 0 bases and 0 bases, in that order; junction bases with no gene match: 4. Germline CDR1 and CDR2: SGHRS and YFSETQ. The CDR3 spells CASSLAGGANQETQYF. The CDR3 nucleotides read TGCGCCAGCAGCTTGGCCGGGGGGGCTAACCAAGAGACCCAGTACTTC.

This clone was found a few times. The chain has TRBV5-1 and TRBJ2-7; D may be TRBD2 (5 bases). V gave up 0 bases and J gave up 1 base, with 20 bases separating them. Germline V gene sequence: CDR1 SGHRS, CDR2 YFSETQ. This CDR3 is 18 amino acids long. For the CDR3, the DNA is TGCGCCAGCAGCTTGGCGGGCAGACGGGAAGACGCTTCCTACGAGCAGTACTTC. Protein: CASSLAGRREDASYEQYF.

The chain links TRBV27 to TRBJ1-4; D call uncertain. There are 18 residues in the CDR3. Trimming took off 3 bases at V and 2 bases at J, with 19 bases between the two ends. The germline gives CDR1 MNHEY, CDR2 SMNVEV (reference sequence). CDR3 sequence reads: CASSFRGGFSGTNEKLFF. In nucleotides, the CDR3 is TGTGCCAGCAGTTTTCGGGGAGGGTTTAGTGGTACTAATGAAAAACTGTTTTTT.

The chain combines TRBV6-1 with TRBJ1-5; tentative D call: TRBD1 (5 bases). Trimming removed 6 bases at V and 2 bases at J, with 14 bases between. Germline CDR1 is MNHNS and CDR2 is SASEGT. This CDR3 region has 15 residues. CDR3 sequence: CASSQGPRGNQPQHF. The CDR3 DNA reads TGTGCCAGCAGCCAGGGCCCTAGGGGCAATCAGCCCCAGCATTTT.

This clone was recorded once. The CDR3 DNA reads TGTGCCAGCAGTGCCACACGATACACTGGCTACACCTTC. This gives the protein CASSATRYTGYTF. The chain recombines TRBV6-5 with TRBJ1-2; D call uncertain. Germline CDR1 and CDR2: MNHEY and SVGAGI. This CDR3 has 13 residues. V was pared by 5 bases and J by 7 bases, with 14 bases between.

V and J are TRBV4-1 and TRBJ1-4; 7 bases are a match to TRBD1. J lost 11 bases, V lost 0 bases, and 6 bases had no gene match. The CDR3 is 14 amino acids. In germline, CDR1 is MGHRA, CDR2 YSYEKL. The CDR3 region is CASSQEGTALKLFF. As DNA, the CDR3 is TGCGCCAGCAGCCAAGAGGGGACAGCGTTGAAACTGTTTTTT.

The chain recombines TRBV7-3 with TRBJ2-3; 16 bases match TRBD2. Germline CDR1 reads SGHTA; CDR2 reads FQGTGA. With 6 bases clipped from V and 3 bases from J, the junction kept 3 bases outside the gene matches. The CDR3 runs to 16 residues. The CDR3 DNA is TGTGCCAGCAGTTCGGGACTAGCGGGGGGGACAGATACGCAGTATTTT. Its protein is CASSSGLAGGTDTQYF. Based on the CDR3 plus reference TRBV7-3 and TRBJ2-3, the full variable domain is GAGVSQTPSNKVTEKGKYVELRCDPISGHTALYWYRQSLGQGPEFLIYFQGTGAADDSGLPNDRFFAVRPEGSVSTLKIQRTERGDSAVYLCASSSGLAGGTDTQYFGPGTRLTVL.

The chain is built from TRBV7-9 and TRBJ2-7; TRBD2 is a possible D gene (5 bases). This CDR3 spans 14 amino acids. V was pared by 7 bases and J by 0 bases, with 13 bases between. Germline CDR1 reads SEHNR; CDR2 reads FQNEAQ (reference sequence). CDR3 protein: CASNPTGSSYEQYF. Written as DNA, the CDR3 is TGTGCCAGCAATCCGACGGGGAGCTCCTACGAGCAGTACTTC.

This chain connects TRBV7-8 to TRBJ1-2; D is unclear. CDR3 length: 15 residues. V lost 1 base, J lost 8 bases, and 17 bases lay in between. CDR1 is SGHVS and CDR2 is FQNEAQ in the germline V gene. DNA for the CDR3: TGTGCCAGCAGCTTAGTCCAGGCTTTCACCTGGGGCTACACCTTC. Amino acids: CASSLVQAFTWGYTF.

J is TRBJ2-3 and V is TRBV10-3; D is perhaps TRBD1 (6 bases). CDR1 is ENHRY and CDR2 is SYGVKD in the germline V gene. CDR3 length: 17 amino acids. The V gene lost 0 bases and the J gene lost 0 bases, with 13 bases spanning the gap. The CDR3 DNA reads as TGTGCCATCAGTGAGTCTCTGGGGACAATTAGCACAGATACGCAGTATTTT. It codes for CAISESLGTISTDTQYF.

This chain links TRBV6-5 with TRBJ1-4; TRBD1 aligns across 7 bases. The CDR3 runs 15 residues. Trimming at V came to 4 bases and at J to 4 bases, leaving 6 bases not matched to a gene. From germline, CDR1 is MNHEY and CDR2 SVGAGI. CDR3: CASSLTGDNNEKLFF. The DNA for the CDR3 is TGTGCCAGCAGTTTAACAGGGGATAATAATGAAAAACTGTTTTTT.

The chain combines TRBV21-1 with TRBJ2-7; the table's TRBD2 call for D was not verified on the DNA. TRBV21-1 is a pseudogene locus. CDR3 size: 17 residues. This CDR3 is CASSDSGRFNGSYEQYF. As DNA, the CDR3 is TGTGCCAGCAGCGATAGCGGGAGGTTTAACGGCTCCTACGAGCAGTACTTC.